The 12 T cell receptor beta chains given below trace back to one sample, sequenced in a study of regulatory dendritic cells for organ transplantation. TCRdb keeps only in-frame clones here, not all; method: immunoSEQ multiplex PCR. This table has approximately 12,000 clones, roughly 89% appearing once. These receptors have no identified antigens. Sorted T cells were CFSE-labeled and cultured 4 to 5 days with allogeneic regulatory or mature dendritic cells at 1:10. Sequenced material: naive CD8+ T cells from blood cultured with regulatory dendritic cells. The subset is: CD45RA+ naive T cells. The receptors were sampled from a human donor in good health.

The chain has TRBV16 and TRBJ2-3; 9 bases are shared with TRBD1. This CDR3 spans 15 amino acids. J lost 2 bases, V lost 4 bases, and 4 bases had no gene match. CDR1 and CDR2 (germline): KGHSY, FQNENV. The CDR3 region is CASSPGQGDTDTQYF. The CDR3 DNA is TGTGCCAGCAGCCCGGGACAGGGAGACACAGATACGCAGTATTTT.

In nucleotides, the CDR3 is TGTGCCAGCAGCAATCCCGGGACAGGAAACACTGAAGCTTTCTTT. Its protein product is CASSNPGTGNTEAFF. The rearrangement joins TRBV9 to TRBJ1-1; 8 nucleotides match TRBD1. Trimming cost V 4 bases and J 2 bases; bases outside gene matches: 7. Germline V gene data show CDR1 as SGDLS and CDR2 as YYNGEE. The CDR3 loop spans 15 amino acids. Supplemented by reference TRBV9 and TRBJ1-1, the full variable domain reads DSGVTQTPKHLITATGQRVTLRCSPRSGDLSVYWYQQSLDQGLQFLIQYYNGEERAKGNILERFSAQQFPDLHSELNLSSLELGDSALYFCASSNPGTGNTEAFFGQGTRLTVV.

This sequence joins TRBV7-6 and TRBJ2-7; TRBD2 matches 7 bases. This CDR3 spans 14 amino acids. CDR1 and CDR2 (germline): SGHVS, FNYEAQ. V was pared by 2 bases and J by 0 bases, with 1 base of the junction left unmatched. The CDR3 reads CASSLRLASYEQYF. CDR3 in DNA: TGTGCCAGCAGCTTACGACTAGCCTCCTACGAGCAGTACTTC.

This rearrangement joins TRBV7-2 to TRBJ2-1; tentatively, D is TRBD1 (5 bases). Between the trimmed V and J ends, which lost 4 bases and 4 bases, there was a span of 11 bases. CDR1 and CDR2 from the germline V gene are SGHTA and FQGNSA. The CDR3 has 14 amino acids. The CDR3 sequence: CASSWPGRYNEQFF. The CDR3 nucleotides read TGTGCCAGCAGCTGGCCAGGGCGTTACAATGAGCAGTTCTTC.

This chain links TRBV7-9 with TRBJ1-1, with unresolved D. The CDR3 sequence is 13 residues long. Germline CDR1 SEHNR, CDR2 FQNEAQ (reference sequence). V lost 6 bases and J lost 5, with 13 bases in between. The DNA for the CDR3 is TGTGCCAGCAGGACGGGTGAGTCGACTGAAGCTTTCTTT. Translating gives CASRTGESTEAFF.

The chain uses TRBV5-6 and TRBJ2-1; 9 bases agree with TRBD1. In germline, CDR1 is SGHDT, CDR2 YYEEEE. The trim removed 0 bases at V and 5 bases at J, leaving 12 bases unmatched. The CDR3 length is 18 residues. The CDR3 sequence: CASSLGTTGTGFDNEQFF. CDR3 coding DNA: TGTGCCAGCAGCTTGGGAACAACCGGGACAGGGTTCGACAATGAGCAGTTCTTC.

V gene TRBV2 combines with J gene TRBJ2-1; 8 bases fit TRBD2. The germline CDR1 and CDR2 sequences are SNHLY and FYNNEI. The trim removed 10 bases at V and 10 bases at J, leaving 12 bases unmatched. The CDR3 is 13 residues long. The CDR3 coding sequence is TGTGCCATCGGAGGGGGACTAGTGAGGGAGCAGTTCTTC. It encodes CAIGGGLVREQFF.

The J gene is TRBJ1-2, the V gene TRBV27, with 7 bases aligning to TRBD1. The V segment lost 0 bases and the J segment 4 bases; nucleotides outside the gene matches: 8. Germline V CDR1 and CDR2: MNHEY, SMNVEV (reference sequence). The length of the CDR3 is 16 residues. CDR3 residues: CASSLSRQGGLYGYTF. CDR3 DNA sequence: TGTGCCAGCAGTTTATCGAGGCAGGGGGGTCTCTATGGCTACACCTTC.

The chain links TRBV6-5 to TRBJ2-1, with 9 bases fitting TRBD2. The CDR3 loop spans 13 amino acids. Germline CDR1 reads MNHEY; CDR2 reads SVGAGI. The V segment lost 6 bases and the J segment 6 bases; nucleotides outside the gene matches: 3. The CDR3 loop is CASSPSGTNEQFF. The DNA of the CDR3 is TGTGCCAGCAGCCCTAGCGGGACCAATGAGCAGTTCTTC.

V is TRBV28 and J is TRBJ2-7; no reliable D call. This CDR3 has 13 residues. Germline CDR1 and CDR2: MDHEN and SYDVKM. V was cut by 2 bases and J by 0 bases, with 5 bases left in between. Here the CDR3 DNA reads TGTGCCAGCAGTTTAGTGGGCTCCTACGAGCAGTACTTC. Amino acid sequence: CASSLVGSYEQYF.

The chain employs TRBV13 and TRBJ2-7; D is undetermined. The germline V gene has CDR1 PRHDT and CDR2 FYEKMQ (reference sequence). V was shortened by 4 bases and J by 2 bases, with 6 bases between the two germline ends. The CDR3 runs 12 residues. CDR3 bases: TGTGCCAGCAGCTCCGACGCCTACGAGCAGTACTTC. Its protein is CASSSDAYEQYF.

This clone was counted a single time. V gene TRBV5-1 combines with J gene TRBJ2-1, with D perhaps TRBD1 or TRBD2 (6 bases each). The CDR3 covers 17 residues. Looked up from germline, CDR1 is SGHRS and CDR2 is YFSETQ. V was clipped by 3 bases and J by 2 bases, with 18 bases between them. The DNA for the CDR3 is TGCGCCAGCAGCTCCCATGAGGGGGGTGAGGCCTACAATGAGCAGTTCTTC. Its protein is CASSSHEGGEAYNEQFF.